This T cell receptor (beta chain) was observed in a study of Graves' ophthalmopathy and Graves' hyperthyroidism. Study findings and constraints: The model achieved approximately 71% sensitivity and around 72% specificity for ophthalmopathy progression. A model of 13 signatures distinguished ophthalmopathy from stable hyperthyroidism at around 90% sensitivity and 81.08% specificity.

V was pared by 6 bases and J by 8 bases, with 16 bases of the junction left unmatched. This CDR3 contains 18 residues. RNA transcripts served as template for amplifying TCR beta CDR3 sequences. Following a first-round RT-PCR that used HTBI primers, a second-round multiplex PCR was carried out. TCRdb independently ran MiXCR on the multiplex PCR reads; one entry per CDR3 protein. The top ten clones hold 9.8% of a sample with approximately 460,000 distinct CDR3 sequences, 13% to 15% of them seen once. In regard to this clonotype: Its antigen is undetermined.

Material: blood. This TCR was recovered from a woman aged 25 to 39 with Graves' ophthalmopathy. The V and J genes are TRBV12-3 or TRBV12-4 and TRBJ1-6, with 10 bases that match TRBD1. CDR3 amino acids: CASSRLTGTGEYYSPLHF. CDR3 sequence (DNA): TGTGCCAGCAGCCGTCTTACCGGGACAGGGGAATATTATTCACCCCTCCACTTT.